A selection of T cell receptor beta chains follows, all from one sample in a study of blood T cell repertoires in COVID-19. Profiled with immunoSEQ multiplex PCR; TCRdb holds only in-frame clones, not every one. Of under 200,000 clones in the sample, over 65% are singletons; the top ten hold around 4.8%. Input material: PBMCs or T cells enriched from blood (not recorded which). The origin of the receptors is a woman aged 45-65 years who had recovered from COVID-19. Both conserved end residues are part of each CDR3. D genes are given only for firm matches. Some rows mark clone size as missing; the rest say once, few, many or name a class of expanded clone.

CASSLETATNSPLHF TGCGCCAGCAGCTTGGAGACAGCGACTAATTCACCCCTCCACTTT . TRBV5-1 . TRBJ1-6
CASSQGGAGQPQHF TGCGCCAGCAGCCAAGGGGGCGCGGGTCAGCCCCAGCATTTT TRBD1 TRBV5-1 . TRBJ1-5
CASSLEGAREAFF TGCGCCAGCAGCTTGGAGGGGGCGCGGGAAGCTTTCTTT TRBD1 TRBV5-1 . TRBJ1-1
CASRSPGKASPLHF TGTGCCAGCAGAAGCCCCGGGAAGGCCTCACCCCTCCACTTT . TRBV28 . TRBJ1-6
CASSPGLGAGSEKLFF TGTGCCAGCAGCCCTGGGTTGGGTGCAGGCTCCGAAAAACTGTTTTTT . TRBV11-2 . TRBJ1-4
CASTRLVRGRTDTQYF TGTGCCAGCACCAGATTAGTGCGGGGGCGCACAGATACGCAGTATTTT . TRBV2 . TRBJ2-3
CASSPRGGGLYNEQFF TGTGCCAGCTCACCACGGGGCGGGGGCCTCTACAATGAGCAGTTCTTC . TRBV18 . TRBJ2-1
CASSFSGGAAETQYF TGCGCCAGCAGCTTTAGCGGGGGGGCGGCAGAGACCCAGTACTTC TRBD2 TRBV5-1 . TRBJ2-5
CASSLNRMNTEAFF TGTGCCAGCAGCTTGAACAGAATGAACACTGAAGCTTTCTTT . TRBV5-6 . TRBJ1-1
CAWDRILNTEAFF TGTGCCTGGGACAGGATTCTGAACACTGAAGCTTTCTTT . TRBV30 once TRBJ1-1
CASSSTQGQPTNYGYTF TGTGCCAGCTCATCTACTCAGGGACAACCGACTAACTATGGCTACACCTTC . TRBV18 . TRBJ1-2
CASSQGLQETQYF TGTGCCAGCAGTCAGGGGTTACAAGAGACCCAGTACTTC . TRBV2 . TRBJ2-5
CASTLAALGREQFF TGTGCCAGCACTTTAGCGGCCCTCGGGCGAGAGCAGTTCTTC . TRBV14 few TRBJ2-1
CATSEKTSGRWIEGELFF TGTGCCACCAGCGAAAAGACTAGCGGGAGATGGATTGAGGGGGAGCTGTTTTTT TRBD2 TRBV15 . TRBJ2-2
CASSLGLAGGSEQFF TGCGCCAGCAGCTTGGGACTAGCGGGGGGAAGTGAGCAGTTCTTC TRBD2 TRBV5-1 . TRBJ2-1
CASSSSGTGFYGYTF TGTGCCAGCAGCTCATCCGGGACAGGGTTCTATGGCTACACCTTC TRBD1 TRBV5-4 . TRBJ1-2
CASSLFGAEAFF TGTGCCAGCAGCTTATTCGGGGCTGAAGCTTTCTTT . TRBV7-9 . TRBJ1-1
CASGSETSGRDTQYF TGTGCCTCGGGATCCGAGACTAGCGGGAGAGATACGCAGTATTTT TRBD2 TRBV30 . TRBJ2-3
CASSRVSSGNTIYF TGTGCCAGTTCCAGGGTGAGCTCTGGAAACACCATATATTTT . TRBV19 . TRBJ1-3
CASSFLNQPQHF TGTGCCAGCAGTTTTTTAAATCAGCCCCAGCATTTT . TRBV27 . TRBJ1-5
CASSDRGRADYGYTF TGTGCCAGCAGTGATAGGGGCAGGGCCGACTATGGCTACACCTTC . TRBV6-1 . TRBJ1-2
CASSLQGPYGYTF TGTGCCAGCAGTTTACAGGGCCCCTATGGCTACACCTTC . TRBV28 few TRBJ1-2
CASSSDSTNEKLFF TGCGCCAGCAGCTCGGACAGTACTAATGAAAAACTGTTTTTT . TRBV5-1 . TRBJ1-4
CASSLGLAQETQYF TGTGCCAGCAGCCTAGGACTAGCTCAAGAGACCCAGTACTTC TRBD2 TRBV5-4 . TRBJ2-5
CASQPGTGLMTELFF TGTGCCAGCCAACCTGGGACAGGGCTAATGACGGAACTGTTTTTT TRBD1 TRBV19 . TRBJ1-4
CASSPGVSGANVLTF TGTGCCAGCAGCCCCGGGGTCTCTGGGGCCAACGTCCTGACTTTC . TRBV27 . TRBJ2-6
CASSSRLTSGIFGETQYF TGCGCCAGCAGCTCTAGACTGACTAGCGGGATTTTCGGCGAGACCCAGTACTTC TRBD2 TRBV5-1 . TRBJ2-5
CASSLVPGKKSGYTF TGTGCCAGCAGCTTAGTTCCAGGGAAGAAAAGTGGCTACACCTTC . TRBV7-8 . TRBJ1-2
CASSIPRTGDTEAFF TGTGCCAGTAGTATACCGAGGACAGGGGATACTGAAGCTTTCTTT TRBD1 TRBV19 . TRBJ1-1
CASSVDLGQGRGGELFF TGTGCCAGCAGCGTAGATCTCGGACAGGGAAGGGGCGGGGAGCTGTTTTTT TRBD1 TRBV9 . TRBJ2-2
CASSSSGIMRAFF TGTGCCAGCAGCTCCTCAGGGATTATGAGGGCTTTCTTT . TRBV7-9 . TRBJ1-1
CASSRPPGQGVKETQYF TGTGCCAGCAGCAGACCTCCGGGACAGGGTGTAAAAGAGACCCAGTACTTC TRBD1 TRBV28 . TRBJ2-5
CAWSTSEGSPLHF TGTGCCTGGAGTACCTCAGAGGGTTCACCCCTCCACTTT . TRBV30 . TRBJ1-6
CAISESGVFAGVYGTGELFF TGTGCCATCAGTGAGTCCGGGGTTTTCGCGGGAGTTTATGGCACCGGGGAGCTGTTTTTT TRBD2 TRBV10-3 once TRBJ2-2
CASSIPGSQETQYF TGTGCCAGTAGTATCCCAGGTAGTCAAGAGACCCAGTACTTC . TRBV19 . TRBJ2-5
CASSQDLTLAGGPNTGELFF TGTGCCAGCAGCCAAGATCTCACCCTAGCGGGGGGCCCGAACACCGGGGAGCTGTTTTTT TRBD2 TRBV3-1/TRBV3-2 . TRBJ2-2
CASSSVQDIYGYTF TGCGCCAGCAGCTCCGTACAGGACATCTATGGCTACACCTTC . TRBV5-1 . TRBJ1-2
CASSRDSNEKLFF TGTGCCAGCTCCCGGGACTCCAATGAAAAACTGTTTTTT . TRBV18 . TRBJ1-4
CATGGTEAFF TGTGCCACAGGGGGTACTGAAGCTTTCTTT TRBD1 TRBV19 . TRBJ1-1
CASSSPGRDKTNVLTF TGTGCCAGCAGTAGCCCGGGGAGGGATAAGACCAACGTCCTGACTTTC TRBD2 TRBV28 . TRBJ2-6
CAWSGTLYGYTF TGTGCCTGGTCGGGAACCCTCTATGGCTACACCTTC . TRBV30 once TRBJ1-2
CASSLSSGTDTQYF TGTGCCAGCAGTTTAAGTTCGGGTACCGATACGCAGTATTTT . TRBV28 . TRBJ2-3
CASSPEGRLNYGYTF TGTGCCAGCAGCCCAGAGGGCAGGCTAAACTATGGCTACACCTTC . TRBV13 . TRBJ1-2
CASAPEGSPLHF TGTGCCAGCGCCCCGGAGGGTTCACCCCTCCACTTT . TRBV5-5 . TRBJ1-6
CASSLRVGKLFF TGTGCCAGCAGCTTACGAGTTGGTAAACTGTTTTTT . TRBV7-8 few TRBJ1-4
CSTGSTDTQYF TGCTCGACGGGGAGCACAGATACGCAGTATTTT . TRBV29-1 . TRBJ2-3
CASSQQGGDGYTF TGTGCCAGCAGCCAACAAGGAGGGGATGGCTACACCTTC . TRBV4-2 few TRBJ1-2
CASSQVTGGPGGYTF TGCGCCAGCAGCCAAGTCACAGGGGGCCCCGGAGGCTACACCTTC TRBD1 TRBV4-1 . TRBJ1-2
CASSYLGQNNQPQHF TGTGCCAGCAGTTATCTGGGACAGAACAATCAGCCCCAGCATTTT TRBD1 TRBV6-2/TRBV6-3 . TRBJ1-5
CASSLGGAKETQYF TGTGCCAGCAGCTTGGGGGGGGCCAAAGAGACCCAGTACTTC . TRBV7-2 . TRBJ2-5
CASSLGGALANTIYF TGTGCCAGCAGCTTAGGGGGGGCGTTAGCTAACACCATATATTTT . TRBV13 . TRBJ1-3
CAVRVSTEAFF TGTGCCGTCAGGGTGAGCACTGAAGCTTTCTTT . TRBV19 few TRBJ1-1
CASRQGGTEAFF TGTGCCAGCAGACAGGGGGGCACTGAAGCTTTCTTT TRBD1 TRBV6-5 once TRBJ1-1
CASSLSGSGNTIYF TGTGCCAGCAGCTTATCAGGCTCTGGAAACACCATATATTTT . TRBV7-9 once TRBJ1-3